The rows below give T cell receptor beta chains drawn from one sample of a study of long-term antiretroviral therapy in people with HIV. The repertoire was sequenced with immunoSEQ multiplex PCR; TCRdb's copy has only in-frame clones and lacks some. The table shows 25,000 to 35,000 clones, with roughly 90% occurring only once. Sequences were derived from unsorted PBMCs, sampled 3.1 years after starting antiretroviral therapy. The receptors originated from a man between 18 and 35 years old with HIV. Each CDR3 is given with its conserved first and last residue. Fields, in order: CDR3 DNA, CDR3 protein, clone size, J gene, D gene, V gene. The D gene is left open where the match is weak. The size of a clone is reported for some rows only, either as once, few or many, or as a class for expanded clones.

DNA: TGTGCCAGCACCCCCGCGGGACAGGGGGCAGATACGCAGTATTTT
CDR3: CASTPAGQGADTQYF
size: -
J: TRBJ2-3
D: TRBD1
V: TRBV6-1

DNA: TGTGCCAGCAGCCTACTCGCCCGGGCCGCGGGACATCAGCCCCAGCATTTT
CDR3: CASSLLARAAGHQPQHF
size: -
J: TRBJ1-5
D: -
V: TRBV2

DNA: TGTGCCAGCAGCGCACCTGAGACTAGAGCCTACGAGCAGTACTTC
CDR3: CASSAPETRAYEQYF
size: once
J: TRBJ2-7
D: -
V: TRBV2

DNA: TGTGCCAGCTCCCCCCCTTCGGGGGTCCAAGAGACCCAGTACTTC
CDR3: CASSPPSGVQETQYF
size: -
J: TRBJ2-5
D: -
V: TRBV18

DNA: TGTGCCAGCAGCGGACAGGGGTCCTACAATGAGCAGTTCTTC
CDR3: CASSGQGSYNEQFF
size: -
J: TRBJ2-1
D: TRBD1
V: TRBV7-3

DNA: TGTGCTAGTTCTTTGGACAGGGCAGACCTGGGTGAGCAGTTCTTC
CDR3: CASSLDRADLGEQFF
size: -
J: TRBJ2-1
D: TRBD1
V: TRBV12-5

DNA: TGTGCCAGGAACAGGGGGAACACTGAAGCTTTCTTT
CDR3: CARNRGNTEAFF
size: few
J: TRBJ1-1
D: -
V: TRBV21-1

DNA: TGTGCCAGCAGCCTAGCGAGCACTGAAGCTTTCTTT
CDR3: CASSLASTEAFF
size: -
J: TRBJ1-1
D: -
V: TRBV7-2

DNA: TGCGCCAGCAGCAGAACGGGCGACGCCAAAAACATTCAGTACTTC
CDR3: CASSRTGDAKNIQYF
size: -
J: TRBJ2-4
D: -
V: TRBV4-3

DNA: TGTGCCAGTAGTCCCCAGGGCGGCAATGAGCAGTTCTTC
CDR3: CASSPQGGNEQFF
size: -
J: TRBJ2-1
D: -
V: TRBV19

DNA: TGTGCCATCAGTGAAGGGGGACTAGCGTCTAACACAGATACGCAGTATTTT
CDR3: CAISEGGLASNTDTQYF
size: once
J: TRBJ2-3
D: TRBD2
V: TRBV10-3

DNA: TGTGCCTGGAGTGTACAAAGCGGGAGCTACGAGCAGTACTTC
CDR3: CAWSVQSGSYEQYF
size: few
J: TRBJ2-7
D: TRBD2
V: TRBV30

DNA: TGTGCCAGCAGCCCGAGGGGGCCTAGCACAGATACGCAGTATTTT
CDR3: CASSPRGPSTDTQYF
size: -
J: TRBJ2-3
D: TRBD1
V: TRBV5-4

DNA: TGTGCCAGCAGCTTAGGTGTTTACTATGGCTACACCTTC
CDR3: CASSLGVYYGYTF
size: -
J: TRBJ1-2
D: -
V: TRBV7-9

DNA: TGTGCCAGCAGCTTGGGCCTTGCCGATGAGCAGTTCTTC
CDR3: CASSLGLADEQFF
size: -
J: TRBJ2-1
D: -
V: TRBV5-6

DNA: TGTGCCAGCCGAGTGCGCGGGAGCTCGAGCACAGATACGCAGTATTTT
CDR3: CASRVRGSSSTDTQYF
size: -
J: TRBJ2-3
D: TRBD2
V: TRBV5-4

DNA: TGTGCCAGTAGCCCCCCACCGTACACTGAAGCTTTCTTT
CDR3: CASSPPPYTEAFF
size: -
J: TRBJ1-1
D: -
V: TRBV19

DNA: TGTGCCAGCAGCTTAGGACAGGGGGCCGGCTACACCTTC
CDR3: CASSLGQGAGYTF
size: once
J: TRBJ1-2
D: TRBD1
V: TRBV13

DNA: TGTGCCAGCAGCTTGACGGGGACTTTGGTGCAGTACTTC
CDR3: CASSLTGTLVQYF
size: once
J: TRBJ2-7
D: -
V: TRBV7-3

DNA: TGTGCCAGCAGACCGGGACTAGGGCCCTACAATGAGCAGTTCTTC
CDR3: CASRPGLGPYNEQFF
size: -
J: TRBJ2-1
D: TRBD2
V: TRBV27

DNA: TGTGCCAGCTCACCACCGACAGGGGACTCCTACAATGAGCAGTTCTTC
CDR3: CASSPPTGDSYNEQFF
size: -
J: TRBJ2-1
D: TRBD1
V: TRBV18

DNA: TGCGCCAGCAGCCTGGATGTAAACACCGGGGAGCTGTTTTTT
CDR3: CASSLDVNTGELFF
size: few
J: TRBJ2-2
D: -
V: TRBV5-1

DNA: TGTGCCAGCAGCTTTACGCGGGAGTCCCCCTACGAGCAGTACTTC
CDR3: CASSFTRESPYEQYF
size: -
J: TRBJ2-7
D: TRBD2
V: TRBV7-6

DNA: TGTGCCAGCAGCCAAGCGCCAGGACTAGCGCCCAATGAGCAGTTCTTC
CDR3: CASSQAPGLAPNEQFF
size: -
J: TRBJ2-1
D: TRBD2
V: TRBV4-2

DNA: TGTGCCAGCAGACTCACCCGGGACAGACGCTACGAGCAGTACTTC
CDR3: CASRLTRDRRYEQYF
size: -
J: TRBJ2-7
D: TRBD1
V: TRBV5-5

DNA: TGTGCCAGCAGTTTACGGGGGGTGTCGGACGAGCAGTACTTC
CDR3: CASSLRGVSDEQYF
size: -
J: TRBJ2-7
D: TRBD2
V: TRBV27

DNA: TGTGCCAGCAGTTTAGGTCCAGGGGGCAGGGACATTCAGTACTTC
CDR3: CASSLGPGGRDIQYF
size: once
J: TRBJ2-4
D: TRBD1
V: TRBV27

DNA: TGTGCCAGCAGCTTAGACAGGGAGAACACCGGGGAGCTGTTTTTT
CDR3: CASSLDRENTGELFF
size: -
J: TRBJ2-2
D: -
V: TRBV11-2

DNA: TGTGCCACCAGCAGGGAGAATGAAAAACTGTTTTTT
CDR3: CATSRENEKLFF
size: -
J: TRBJ1-4
D: -
V: TRBV15

DNA: TGTGCCAGCAGCTTTAGCGGGGGGGCGCTCAATGAGCAGTTCTTC
CDR3: CASSFSGGALNEQFF
size: -
J: TRBJ2-1
D: TRBD2
V: TRBV5-8

DNA: TGTGCCAGCAGCTTAACAGCCGACAGGGGGCTTAACTATGGCTACACCTTC
CDR3: CASSLTADRGLNYGYTF
size: -
J: TRBJ1-2
D: TRBD1
V: TRBV11-1

DNA: TGTGCCAGCAGCATTAAGGGGGCGCAGAAAGCTTTCTTT
CDR3: CASSIKGAQKAFF
size: -
J: TRBJ1-1
D: TRBD1
V: TRBV5-4

DNA: TGTGCCAGTACGGTGCGGGGCGGGACCGGGGAGCTGTTTTTT
CDR3: CASTVRGGTGELFF
size: -
J: TRBJ2-2
D: -
V: TRBV19

DNA: TGTGCCAGCAGTGGTTCCGGCGACTCTGGAAACACCATATATTTT
CDR3: CASSGSGDSGNTIYF
size: -
J: TRBJ1-3
D: -
V: TRBV2

DNA: TGCGCCAGCAGGGGGGAACAGGCCGACTATAATTCACCCCTCCACTTT
CDR3: CASRGEQADYNSPLHF
size: -
J: TRBJ1-6
D: -
V: TRBV10-1

DNA: TGCGCCAGCAGCTTGTATCCAGGGGGTACCGGGGAGCTGTTTTTT
CDR3: CASSLYPGGTGELFF
size: -
J: TRBJ2-2
D: TRBD1
V: TRBV5-1

DNA: TGCGCCAGCAGCCAAGATTCGGAGTCACCCCTCCACTTT
CDR3: CASSQDSESPLHF
size: -
J: TRBJ1-6
D: -
V: TRBV4-3

DNA: TGTGCCAGCAGGAGGACTGCAGACTCTGGAAACACCATATATTTT
CDR3: CASRRTADSGNTIYF
size: few
J: TRBJ1-3
D: -
V: TRBV6-4

DNA: TGTGCCAGCAGACGCCGGGACCGCATGAACACTGAAGCTTTCTTT
CDR3: CASRRRDRMNTEAFF
size: -
J: TRBJ1-1
D: -
V: TRBV6-5

DNA: TGCGCCAGCAGCCGGGACACAGCCTTCAATCAGCCCCAGCATTTT
CDR3: CASSRDTAFNQPQHF
size: -
J: TRBJ1-5
D: -
V: TRBV4-3

DNA: TGTGCCAGTAGTATAGATCTGGAGGGAGGAATAAATCAGCCCCAGCATTTT
CDR3: CASSIDLEGGINQPQHF
size: -
J: TRBJ1-5
D: -
V: TRBV19

DNA: TGCGCCAGCAGCTCCCGGGCCCCCGAAAAACTGTTTTTT
CDR3: CASSSRAPEKLFF
size: -
J: TRBJ1-4
D: -
V: TRBV4-1

DNA: TGTGCCAGCAGTGACAGGGGGCCAGATCATGGCTACACCTTC
CDR3: CASSDRGPDHGYTF
size: -
J: TRBJ1-2
D: TRBD1
V: TRBV2

DNA: TGTGCCAGCAGCCACATCTCCGGGACGGAGATCTACAATGAGCAGTTCTTC
CDR3: CASSHISGTEIYNEQFF
size: -
J: TRBJ2-1
D: -
V: TRBV9

DNA: TGTGCCAGCAGTTTATCCTCCACCGGGGAGCTGTTTTTT
CDR3: CASSLSSTGELFF
size: -
J: TRBJ2-2
D: -
V: TRBV28

DNA: TGTGCCAGCAGTCAGGGGACAGGGGGGAATTCACCCCTCCACTTT
CDR3: CASSQGTGGNSPLHF
size: -
J: TRBJ1-6
D: TRBD1
V: TRBV7-2

DNA: TGTGCCAGCGGTACGACAGGAGCAGGTCAGCCCCAGCATTTT
CDR3: CASGTTGAGQPQHF
size: -
J: TRBJ1-5
D: -
V: TRBV6-6

DNA: TGTGCCAGCAGGGGCGGGGGTGGAAACACCATATATTTT
CDR3: CASRGGGGNTIYF
size: once
J: TRBJ1-3
D: -
V: TRBV6-5

DNA: TGTGCCAGCAGCTTTGGGTCGGTCTCCTACGAGCAGTACTTC
CDR3: CASSFGSVSYEQYF
size: -
J: TRBJ2-7
D: -
V: TRBV5-6

DNA: TGTGCCAGCAGTTTAGACGGGGGAGCGTACAATGAGCAGTTCTTC
CDR3: CASSLDGGAYNEQFF
size: -
J: TRBJ2-1
D: -
V: TRBV27

DNA: TGTGCCACGGCGCCGGGAAACATTCAGTACTTC
CDR3: CATAPGNIQYF
size: -
J: TRBJ2-4
D: -
V: TRBV5-8

DNA: TGTGCCAGCAGCTTAGAAACGAGCCTTGGCTACACCTTC
CDR3: CASSLETSLGYTF
size: -
J: TRBJ1-2
D: -
V: TRBV7-2

DNA: TGTGCCAGCAGTTCGGGGGACATAAGGGACGAGCAGTACTTC
CDR3: CASSSGDIRDEQYF
size: -
J: TRBJ2-7
D: -
V: TRBV6-5

DNA: TGTGCCAGCAGTGTCTCAGGGACAGGAGACACTGAAGCTTTCTTT
CDR3: CASSVSGTGDTEAFF
size: -
J: TRBJ1-1
D: TRBD1
V: TRBV25-1

DNA: TGTGCCATCAGTGACTTCGAGTGGGACAGGGGAGCCTACGAGCAGTACTTC
CDR3: CAISDFEWDRGAYEQYF
size: -
J: TRBJ2-7
D: TRBD1
V: TRBV10-3

DNA: TGCGCCAGCAGTCAATATAAACGGGGGGGTTCCTACAATGAGCAGTTCTTC
CDR3: CASSQYKRGGSYNEQFF
size: -
J: TRBJ2-1
D: TRBD2
V: TRBV23-1

DNA: TGTGCCATCAGTGGGACGGGGCCCACAGATACGCAGTATTTT
CDR3: CAISGTGPTDTQYF
size: -
J: TRBJ2-3
D: -
V: TRBV10-3

DNA: TGTGCCAGCAGTTACTCTTTCTCGGACAGTCAGCCCCAGCATTTT
CDR3: CASSYSFSDSQPQHF
size: -
J: TRBJ1-5
D: -
V: TRBV6-5